Shown below are 3 T cell receptor beta chains from a single sample sequenced in a study of cytomegalovirus exposure and HLA in healthy donors. Vbeta (60) and Jbeta (13) primers were used in the PCR. The method was immunoSEQ multiplex PCR; TCRdb's version includes in-frame clones alone and lacks a portion of them. The listing records approximately 150,000 clones. The sample consisted of PBMCs. These receptor sequences come from a woman aged 50 to 65 in good health and CMV-seronegative.

The chain carries TRBV7-3 and TRBJ2-7, with 8 bases aligning to TRBD2. Germline assignment: CDR1 SGHTA and CDR2 FQGTGA. This CDR3 contains 16 residues. J gave up 3 bases and V 1 base, and 8 bases lay outside the gene matches. The CDR3 region is CASSLIPGLEDYEQYF. The CDR3 region has the DNA TGTGCCAGCAGCTTAATCCCGGGACTAGAGGACTACGAGCAGTACTTC.

The chain employs TRBV4-3 and TRBJ2-7; no definite D call. The CDR3 has 16 amino acids. CDR1 is LGHNA, CDR2 YSLEER, per germline. V gave up 0 bases and J gave up 3 bases, with 15 bases separating them. The CDR3 DNA reads TGCGCCAGCAGCCAAGATGGAACAGCAAAGAGCTACGAGCAGTACTTC. This encodes CASSQDGTAKSYEQYF.

This sequence joins TRBV7-6 and TRBJ2-2; TRBD1 matches 9 bases. V was clipped by 7 bases and J by 2 bases; unmatched bases: 8. Germline V lookup: CDR1 SGHVS, CDR2 FNYEAQ. The CDR3 has 16 amino acids. The CDR3 loop is CASTVSGQGNTGELFF. The CDR3 nucleotides read TGTGCCAGCACCGTTTCGGGACAGGGTAACACCGGGGAGCTGTTTTTT.